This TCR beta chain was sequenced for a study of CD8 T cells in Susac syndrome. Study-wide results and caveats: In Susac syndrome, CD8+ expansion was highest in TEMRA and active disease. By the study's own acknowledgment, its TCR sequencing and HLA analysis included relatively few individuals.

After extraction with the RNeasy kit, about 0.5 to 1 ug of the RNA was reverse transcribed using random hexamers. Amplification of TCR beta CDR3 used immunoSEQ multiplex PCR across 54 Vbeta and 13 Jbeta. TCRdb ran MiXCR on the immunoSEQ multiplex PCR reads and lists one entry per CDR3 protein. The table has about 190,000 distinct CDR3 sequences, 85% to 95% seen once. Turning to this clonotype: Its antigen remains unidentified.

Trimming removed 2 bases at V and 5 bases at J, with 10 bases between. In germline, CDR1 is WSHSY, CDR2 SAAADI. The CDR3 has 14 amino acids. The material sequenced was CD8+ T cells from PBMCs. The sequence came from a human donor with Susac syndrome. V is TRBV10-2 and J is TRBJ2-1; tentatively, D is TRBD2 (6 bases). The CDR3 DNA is TGCGCCAGCAGTGAGGCTAGCGAGAACAATGAGCAGTTCTTC. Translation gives CASSEASENNEQFF.